This entry lists 32 T cell receptor beta chains sequenced from one sample in a study of cytomegalovirus exposure and HLA in healthy donors. The PCR had 60 Vbeta and 13 Jbeta primers. Sequencing was performed with immunoSEQ multiplex PCR; in TCRdb, only in-frame clones are kept and a portion is missing. In the table there are some 210,000 clones, over 75% of which are singletons. The source material was PBMCs. These receptors all come from a woman in her fifties or sixties in good health and CMV-seropositive.

In this sample, this clone turned up once. The rearrangement links TRBV7-3 to TRBJ2-1, with TRBD2 matching over 9 bases. Germline V gene sequence: CDR1 SGHTA, CDR2 FQGTGA. V lost 5 bases and J lost 6; bases outside the gene matches: 5. This CDR3 region has 14 residues. CDR3 sequence reads: CASSLSGGTNEQFF. The CDR3 nucleotides read TGTGCCAGCAGCCTGAGCGGGGGGACCAATGAGCAGTTCTTC.

The chain is built from TRBV7-9 and TRBJ2-7; D perhaps matches TRBD2 (5 bases). Germline V gene lookup returns CDR1 SEHNR and CDR2 FQNEAQ (reference sequence). This CDR3 region has 14 residues. V was cut by 5 bases and J by 1 base, with 12 bases left in between. In DNA, the CDR3 is TGTGCCAGCAGCACCGTCGGGAATTCCTACGAGCAGTACTTC. Protein product: CASSTVGNSYEQYF.

Only a few counts were recorded for this clone. This rearrangement joins TRBV4-1 to TRBJ1-1; D gene unclear. Germline loops: CDR1 MGHRA, CDR2 YSYEKL. The germline V and J ends were trimmed by 0 bases and 14 bases, with 19 bases remaining between them. The CDR3 covers 14 residues. The CDR3 reads CASSQDQWARPEFF. The CDR3 DNA is TGCGCCAGCAGCCAAGATCAGTGGGCCAGGCCTGAATTCTTT.

This clone was counted a single time. The V call is TRBV10-3, the J call TRBJ1-3; no clear D. CDR3 length equals 15 residues. With 6 bases removed from V and 4 bases from J, the gap between germline ends came to 16 bases. Germline V gene sequence: CDR1 ENHRY, CDR2 SYGVKD. CDR3 amino acids: CAISPDGSNGNTIYF. The CDR3 DNA follows: TGTGCCATCAGCCCAGACGGTAGCAACGGAAACACCATATATTTT.

The chain links TRBV30 to TRBJ1-2; tentative D call: TRBD1 (5 bases). Trimming left V 2 bases short and J 4 bases short, with 11 bases between. This CDR3 has 13 residues. In germline, CDR1 is GTSNPN, CDR2 SVGIG (reference sequence). CDR3 amino acids: CAWSNRQLYGYTF. CDR3 nucleotides: TGTGCCTGGAGTAATCGACAGCTCTATGGCTACACCTTC. Variable domain in full (rest from reference TRBV30 and TRBJ1-2): SQTIHQWPATLVQPVGSPLSLECTVEGTSNPNLYWYRQAAGRGLQLLFYSVGIGQISSEVPQNLSASRPQDRQFILSSKKLLLSDSGFYLCAWSNRQLYGYTFGSGTRLTVV.

The V call is TRBV5-8, the J call TRBJ1-6; D unclear. Trimming stripped 3 bases from V and 7 bases from J, with 11 bases between. The CDR3 loop spans 14 amino acids. Germline lookup yields CDR1 SGHTS and CDR2 YDEGEE. CDR3 residues: CASSSRGNNSPLHF. In nucleotides, the CDR3 is TGTGCCAGCAGCTCGAGAGGGAACAATTCACCCCTCCACTTT.

The chain employs TRBV6-1 and TRBJ1-4; TRBD1 agrees at 8 bases. Trimming removed 5 bases from V and 6 bases from J; junction bases left unmatched: 8. This CDR3 is built from 15 residues. CDR1 is MNHNS, CDR2 SASEGT, per germline. CDR3 DNA sequence: TGTGCCAGCAGTTTGGTCAGGGGGCCAGATGAAAAACTGTTTTTT. It specifies CASSLVRGPDEKLFF.

The genes are TRBV6-1 and TRBJ1-5; the match to TRBD1 covers 8 bases. Germline assignment: CDR1 MNHNS and CDR2 SASEGT. V lost 6 bases to trimming and J lost 4 bases; unmatched junction nucleotides: 5. The CDR3 sequence is 14 residues long. The CDR3, as DNA: TGTGCCAGCAGGGACAGGGTATGGAATCAGCCCCAGCATTTT. Translation: CASRDRVWNQPQHF.

About this clone itself: Its ends do not fully match the called genes, so a read error is possible. V gene TRBV7-9 combines with J gene TRBJ1-1; D call uncertain. Germline V gene lookup returns CDR1 SEHNR and CDR2 FQNEAQ (reference sequence). This CDR3 is 12 amino acids long. DNA for the CDR3: TGTTCCAGCAGCCCATTGCTCGGTGAAGCTTTCTTT. Translating it yields CSSSPLLGEAFF.

The V gene is TRBV18, the J gene TRBJ2-2; 8 bases map to TRBD2. V lost 6 bases, J lost 2 bases, and 8 bases stayed unmatched. CDR3 size: 16 residues. Germline values: CDR1 KGHSH, CDR2 LQKENI. The CDR3 is CASSPNGGANTGELFF. CDR3 DNA sequence: TGTGCCAGCTCGCCAAACGGGGGGGCCAACACCGGGGAGCTGTTTTTT.

The V gene is TRBV19, the J gene TRBJ2-2, with 11 nucleotides matching TRBD2. V lost 7 bases, J lost 5 bases, and 12 bases stayed unmatched. CDR1 and CDR2 (germline): LNHDA, SQIVND (reference sequence). The CDR3 sequence is 17 residues long. CDR3 sequence (DNA): TGTGCCAGTACCCCCGAAACTAGCGGGGGCTATACCGGGGAGCTGTTTTTT. Translating gives CASTPETSGGYTGELFF.

Of note for this clone: Other DNA sequences in this sample translate to the same CDR3. The chain combines TRBV27 with TRBJ1-1; tentatively, D is TRBD1 (6 bases). V lost 5 bases and J lost 1, with 11 bases in between. CDR3 length equals 14 residues. Germline V gene lookup returns CDR1 MNHEY and CDR2 SMNVEV (reference sequence). CDR3 sequence reads: CASSTQDRNTEAFF. DNA of the CDR3: TGTGCCAGCAGTACTCAGGACAGGAACACTGAAGCTTTCTTT.

This chain joins TRBV6-5 and TRBJ2-2, with 12 bases identical to TRBD2. CDR1 MNHEY and CDR2 SVGAGI come from the germline V gene. This CDR3 is 15 amino acids long. J lost 4 bases, V lost 6 bases, and 3 bases had no gene match. The CDR3 bases are TGTGCCAGCAGCACTAGCGGGGGGTTCACCGGGGAGCTGTTTTTT. It is translated as CASSTSGGFTGELFF.

This chain joins TRBV19 and TRBJ2-1; 7 bases map to TRBD2. The CDR3 consists of 14 residues. Germline V gives CDR1 LNHDA, CDR2 SQIVND (reference sequence). After removal of 9 bases from V and 4 bases from J, the junction contained 9 bases not matched to a gene. The CDR3 region is CARWGLPIYNEQFF. The CDR3 nucleotides are TGTGCCAGATGGGGACTACCCATTTACAATGAGCAGTTCTTC. Full variable domain (outside the CDR3, taken from reference TRBV19 and TRBJ2-1): DGGITQSPKYLFRKEGQNVTLSCEQNLNHDAMYWYRQDPGQGLRLIYYSQIVNDFQKGDIAEGYSVSREKKESFPLTVTSAQKNPTAFYLCARWGLPIYNEQFFGPGTRLTVL.

This chain uses TRBV6-5 with TRBJ1-6; the match to TRBD1 covers 7 bases. The CDR3 is 16 residues long. Germline loops: CDR1 MNHEY, CDR2 SVGAGI. V trimming: 0 bases; J trimming: 4 bases; junction bases outside the gene matches: 3. CDR3 DNA: TGTGCCAGCAGTTACTCGTCGGGACAGTATAATTCACCCCTCCACTTT. Protein sequence: CASSYSSGQYNSPLHF.

The rearrangement uses TRBV5-1 and TRBJ1-2; TRBD1 agrees at 7 bases. Germline V gives CDR1 SGHRS, CDR2 YFSETQ. The length of the CDR3 is 13 residues. V shed 4 bases and J 3 bases; nucleotides not matched to a gene: 3. The chain's CDR3 is CASSHDRDYGYTF. The CDR3 DNA reads TGCGCCAGCAGCCACGACAGGGACTATGGCTACACCTTC.

In this sample, this clone turned up once. The chain carries TRBV7-9 and TRBJ1-5; a weak D match, TRBD1 (5 bases). There are 17 residues in the CDR3. Germline V gene lookup returns CDR1 SEHNR and CDR2 FQNEAQ (reference sequence). Trimming stripped 0 bases from V and 3 bases from J, with 15 bases between. CDR3 region: CASSLAGPGRINQPQHF. The CDR3 DNA is TGTGCCAGCAGCTTAGCGGGGCCGGGCAGAATCAATCAGCCCCAGCATTTT.

In this sample, this clone turned up once. This chain uses TRBV27 with TRBJ2-7, with D possibly being TRBD1 (6 bases). This CDR3 comprises 14 residues. The germline V and J ends were trimmed by 0 bases and 4 bases, with 10 bases remaining between them. Germline loops: CDR1 MNHEY, CDR2 SMNVEV (reference sequence). CDR3 nucleotides: TGTGCCAGCAGTTTATCAGGACAGCGATACGAGCAGTACTTC. Translation gives CASSLSGQRYEQYF.

This clone was counted between two and nine times. The chain uses TRBV27 and TRBJ1-4; D is unclear. Per the germline V gene, CDR1 is MNHEY and CDR2 is SMNVEV (reference sequence). Trimming pared 6 bases from V and 8 bases from J, leaving 16 bases between. This CDR3 contains 14 residues. CDR3 protein: CASSPTRGGEKLFF. The CDR3, as DNA: TGTGCCAGCAGCCCCACTCGGGGAGGCGAAAAACTGTTTTTT.

The rearrangement joins TRBV7-9 to TRBJ1-1; 8 bases are shared with TRBD1. J was trimmed by 2 bases and V by 5 bases; bases with no gene match: 7. The CDR3 sequence is 15 residues long. Germline loops: CDR1 SEHNR, CDR2 FQNEAQ (reference sequence). CDR3 DNA sequence: TGTGCCAGCAGCCTAAGGACAGGGTTCAACACTGAAGCTTTCTTT. Translated, it gives CASSLRTGFNTEAFF.

This chain links TRBV7-2 with TRBJ2-1; TRBD2 matches 7 bases. This CDR3 has 15 amino acids. J was trimmed by 6 bases and V by 5 bases; bases with no gene match: 10. The germline gives CDR1 SGHTA, CDR2 FQGNSA. This chain's CDR3 is CASSLIFTSVNEQFF. The CDR3 DNA follows: TGTGCCAGCAGCCTGATCTTCACTAGCGTCAATGAGCAGTTCTTC.

This clone came up once. The chain combines TRBV7-3 with TRBJ1-4, with 9 bases matching TRBD1. The CDR3 runs 15 residues. The V gene's germline CDR1 is SGHTA and CDR2 FQGTGA. J gave up 6 bases and V 1 base, and 3 bases lay outside the gene matches. The CDR3 DNA reads TGTGCCAGCAGCTTAAGCGGGACAGGGTATGAAAAACTGTTTTTT. Its translation is CASSLSGTGYEKLFF. The variable domain in full, with the rest retrieved from reference TRBV7-3 and TRBJ1-4, is GAGVSQTPSNKVTEKGKYVELRCDPISGHTALYWYRQSLGQGPEFLIYFQGTGAADDSGLPNDRFFAVRPEGSVSTLKIQRTERGDSAVYLCASSLSGTGYEKLFFGSGTQLSVL.

The chain links TRBV6-6 to TRBJ2-7, with D possibly matching TRBD2 (7 bases). V lost 2 bases, J lost 6 bases, and 20 bases lay in between. CDR1 is MNHNY and CDR2 is SVGAGI in the germline V gene (reference sequence). This CDR3 has 16 residues. The CDR3 DNA sequence: TGTGCCAGCAGTTACGAGGGGGGGCAGGGATCTGTCGAGCAGTACTTC. Amino acid sequence: CASSYEGGQGSVEQYF.

V gene TRBV30 combines with J gene TRBJ2-5; a possible D gene is TRBD1 (5 bases). Trimming took off 2 bases at V and 4 bases at J, with 11 bases between the two ends. This CDR3 spans 13 amino acids. Germline loops: CDR1 GTSNPN, CDR2 SVGIG (reference sequence). CDR3 DNA: TGTGCCTGGAGTAGACAGATTCGAGAGACCCAGTACTTC. Translating gives CAWSRQIRETQYF.

V and J are TRBV5-1 and TRBJ2-5, with a possible D match to TRBD1 (6 bases). CDR3 size: 15 residues. Germline V gene lookup returns CDR1 SGHRS and CDR2 YFSETQ. Between the trimmed V and J ends, which lost 5 bases and 4 bases, there was a span of 18 bases. The CDR3 DNA reads TGCGCCAGCAGTCCCCAGACGACAGGCAGAGAGACCCAGTACTTC. Protein sequence: CASSPQTTGRETQYF.

V is TRBV6-5 and J is TRBJ1-2; D uncertain. From germline, CDR1 is MNHEY and CDR2 SVGAGI. The CDR3 is 14 residues long. The germline V and J ends were trimmed by 0 bases and 1 base, with 6 bases remaining between them. In DNA form, the CDR3 reads TGTGCCAGCAGTTACTCGTCAGTTAACTATGGCTACACCTTC. Protein product: CASSYSSVNYGYTF.

V gene TRBV4-1 combines with J gene TRBJ1-6; no clear D gene. The germline V and J ends were trimmed by 4 bases and 10 bases, with 14 bases remaining between them. The germline CDR1 and CDR2 sequences are MGHRA and YSYEKL. The CDR3 sequence is 14 residues long. CDR3 sequence: CASSREGGRSPLHF. The DNA for the CDR3 is TGCGCCAGCAGCCGAGAGGGAGGGAGGTCACCCCTCCACTTT.

The chain employs TRBV5-1 and TRBJ1-2; 9 bases map to TRBD1. V lost 4 bases, J lost 3 bases, and 1 base stayed unmatched. This CDR3 spans 13 amino acids. Looked up from germline, CDR1 is SGHRS and CDR2 is YFSETQ. CDR3 sequence: CASSRDRDYGYTF. The DNA for the CDR3 is TGCGCCAGCAGCCGGGACAGGGACTATGGCTACACCTTC.

The rearrangement joins TRBV18 to TRBJ1-2; D possibly corresponds to TRBD1 (6 bases). V was pared by 5 bases and J by 8 bases, with 15 bases between. The CDR3 is 13 amino acids. CDR1 KGHSH and CDR2 LQKENI come from the germline V gene. The CDR3 here is CASSSGQLNGYTF. CDR3 nucleotide sequence: TGTGCCAGCTCAAGCGGACAGTTGAACGGCTACACCTTC.

The V and J genes are TRBV4-2 and TRBJ2-3, with TRBD1 matching 10 bases. The CDR3 spans 18 residues. Trimming removed 2 bases from V and 3 bases from J; junction bases left unmatched: 11. Germline assignment: CDR1 LGHNA and CDR2 YNFKEQ. The CDR3 DNA sequence: TGTGCCAGCAGCCAACGGACCGAAGGGACAGGGGTGACAGATACGCAGTATTTT. Protein: CASSQRTEGTGVTDTQYF.

This sequence joins TRBV7-2 and TRBJ2-3; 8 bases are shared with TRBD2. From germline, CDR1 is SGHTA and CDR2 FQGNSA. The CDR3 covers 13 residues. The V gene end was trimmed by 1 base and the J gene end by 13 bases; junction bases not matched to a gene: 7. The CDR3 sequence: CASSLVGGGLEYF. CDR3 bases: TGTGCCAGCAGCTTAGTAGGCGGGGGGCTCGAGTATTTT.

V usage is TRBV7-9 and J usage is TRBJ2-5; TRBD2 might be the D (6 bases). CDR1 is SEHNR, CDR2 FQNEAQ, per germline (reference sequence). Trimming took 1 base from V and 3 from J, leaving 9 bases between them. The CDR3 runs to 14 residues. As DNA, the CDR3 is TGTGCCAGCAGCTTAGTCGGCGGGAAAGAGACCCAGTACTTC. Translated, it gives CASSLVGGKETQYF.